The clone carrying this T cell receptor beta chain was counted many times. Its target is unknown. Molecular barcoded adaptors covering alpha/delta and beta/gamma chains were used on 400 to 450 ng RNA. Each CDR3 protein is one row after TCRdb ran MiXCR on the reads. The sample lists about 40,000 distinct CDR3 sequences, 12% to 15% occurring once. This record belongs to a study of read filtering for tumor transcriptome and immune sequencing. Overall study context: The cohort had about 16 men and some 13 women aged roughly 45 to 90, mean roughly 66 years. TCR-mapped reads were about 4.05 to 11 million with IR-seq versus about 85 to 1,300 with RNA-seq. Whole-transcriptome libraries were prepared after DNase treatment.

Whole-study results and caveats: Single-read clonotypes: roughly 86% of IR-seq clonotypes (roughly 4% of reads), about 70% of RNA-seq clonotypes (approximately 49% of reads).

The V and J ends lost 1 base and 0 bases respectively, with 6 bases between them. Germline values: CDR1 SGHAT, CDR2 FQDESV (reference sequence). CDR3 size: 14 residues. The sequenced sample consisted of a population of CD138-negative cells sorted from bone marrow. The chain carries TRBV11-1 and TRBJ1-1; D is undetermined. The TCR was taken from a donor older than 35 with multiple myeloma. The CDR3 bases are TGTGCCAGCAGCTTAGGGGCAATGAACACTGAAGCTTTCTTT. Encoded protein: CASSLGAMNTEAFF.